Described below is a single TCR beta chain sequence and its context. This sample was taken from a study of blood T cell repertoires in COVID-19. Background on the study: The origin of the acute and convalescent COVID-19 samples was the United States, Italy and Spain. Sample material is recorded as cDNA or gDNA derived from T cells, B-cell-depleted T cells, or PBMCs.

Per the original data handling: Amplification with reference gene primers provided the estimates of nucleated cell counts. Sequenced by immunoSEQ multiplex PCR; TCRdb stores in-frame clones only, minus some. The V and J calls and the clone size are those of that table, but D and trimming were determined from the DNA. This table has 250,000 to 350,000 clones, 85% to 90% appearing once. The sequencing sample was made of peripheral blood. The origin of this receptor is a woman aged 25 to 45 with COVID-19, enrolled during active disease.

This CDR3 is CAISDPGDRGNTEAFF. The CDR3 nucleotides read TGTGCCATCAGTGACCCGGGGGACAGGGGGAACACTGAAGCTTTCTTT. The V and J genes are TRBV10-3 and TRBJ1-1, with 10 positions matching TRBD1. CDR1 and CDR2 (germline): ENHRY, SYGVKD. V trimming: 3 bases; J trimming: 1 base; junction bases outside the gene matches: 5. The CDR3 contains 16 residues.